Here is one T cell receptor (beta chain) with its context. This sample is drawn from a study of blood T cell repertoires in COVID-19. On the study more broadly: COVID-19 samples from acute and convalescent phases originated in the United States, Italy and Spain. PBMCs, B-cell-depleted T cells, or T cells provided the cDNA or gDNA that made up the material.

In the original processing: For nucleated cells, counts were estimated from reference gene primer amplification. Sequencing was performed with immunoSEQ multiplex PCR; in TCRdb, only in-frame clones are kept and a portion is missing. The V and J calls and clone size are taken from that table; D and trimming were inferred from the DNA. The data hold some 200,000 clones, with around 81% observed a single time. From germline, CDR1 is SGHRS and CDR2 YFSETQ. V lost 5 bases, J lost 3 bases, and 11 bases lay in between. This CDR3 contains 13 residues. Sequenced: peripheral blood. The rearrangement links TRBV5-1 to TRBJ1-1; D remains unclear. The source of this sequence is a woman aged 25-40 years who had recovered from COVID-19. The CDR3 DNA reads TGCGCCAGCAGTGAGGGTATCCACACTGAAGCTTTCTTT. Amino acid sequence: CASSEGIHTEAFF.